This is a list of T cell receptor beta chains from one sample in a study of T cell repertoires in cytomegalovirus infection. MiXCR was run by TCRdb on the reads, yielding one entry per CDR3 protein. The sample shows fewer than 850,000 distinct CDR3 sequences, almost 30% of them seen only once. Their specific antigens are unknown. The source was cultured CD8+ T cells from PBMCs, collected from culture after CMV antigen stimulation. All receptors derive from a human donor in good health (CMV status not recorded). Some clones in this sample may be carry-over from other donors' samples. Each CDR3 is given with its conserved first and last residue. D genes are given only for firm matches. The size of a clone is reported for some rows only, either as once, few or many, or as a class for expanded clones.

cdr3_nt: TGCAGCGTTTTTGACAGGACCTTCTCCTACAATGAGCAGTTCTTC
cdr3_aa: CSVFDRTFSYNEQFF
v_call: TRBV29-1
clone_size: NA
d_call: NA
j_call: TRBJ2-1

cdr3_nt: TGTGCCAGCAGCTTGGGACATAAAGAGACCCAGTACTTC
cdr3_aa: CASSLGHKETQYF
v_call: TRBV7-9
clone_size: many
d_call: NA
j_call: TRBJ2-5

cdr3_nt: TGTGCCAGCAGCACCGGACCGGGTGACTATGGCTACACCTTC
cdr3_aa: CASSTGPGDYGYTF
v_call: TRBV5-6
clone_size: few
d_call: NA
j_call: TRBJ1-2

cdr3_nt: TGCAGCGTTGCGACAGGGGTTGCCTACGAGCAGTACTTC
cdr3_aa: CSVATGVAYEQYF
v_call: TRBV29-1
clone_size: NA
d_call: TRBD1
j_call: TRBJ2-7

cdr3_nt: TGTGCCATCAGCCAAAGCGGGGGGGCTAGCAATGAGCAGTTCTTC
cdr3_aa: CAISQSGGASNEQFF
v_call: TRBV10-3
clone_size: NA
d_call: TRBD2
j_call: TRBJ2-1

cdr3_nt: TGTGCCAGTAGGAGGGATACAGGGGAATGGTATCAGCCCCAGCATTTT
cdr3_aa: CASRRDTGEWYQPQHF
v_call: TRBV19
clone_size: few
d_call: TRBD1
j_call: TRBJ1-5

cdr3_nt: TGCGCCAGCAGCCAGTACACGTCTGGGGCCAACGTCCTGACTTTC
cdr3_aa: CASSQYTSGANVLTF
v_call: TRBV4-1
clone_size: once
d_call: NA
j_call: TRBJ2-6

cdr3_nt: TGCGCCAGCAGCCAAGGGCGGGACACAGATACGCAGTATTTT
cdr3_aa: CASSQGRDTDTQYF
v_call: TRBV4-1
clone_size: many
d_call: NA
j_call: TRBJ2-3

cdr3_nt: TGTGCCAGCAGTGAATTGGCGGATGAAACTGAAGCTTTCTTT
cdr3_aa: CASSELADETEAFF
v_call: TRBV2
clone_size: few
d_call: NA
j_call: TRBJ1-1

cdr3_nt: TGTGCCAGTAGTATCAGGGAGGATACGCAGTATTTT
cdr3_aa: CASSIREDTQYF
v_call: TRBV19
clone_size: once
d_call: NA
j_call: TRBJ2-3

cdr3_nt: TGTGCCAGCACCTCGGGGGTTGAAGAGACCCAGTACTTC
cdr3_aa: CASTSGVEETQYF
v_call: TRBV7-6
clone_size: many
d_call: NA
j_call: TRBJ2-5

cdr3_nt: TGTGCCAGCAGCTTAGCGTTGATGAGAGATACGCAGTATTTT
cdr3_aa: CASSLALMRDTQYF
v_call: TRBV7-2
clone_size: many
d_call: NA
j_call: TRBJ2-3

cdr3_nt: TGTGCCAGCAGTTTTCGGGACAGGTACCAAGAGACCCAGTACTTC
cdr3_aa: CASSFRDRYQETQYF
v_call: TRBV28
clone_size: NA
d_call: TRBD1
j_call: TRBJ2-5

cdr3_nt: TGTGCCAGCAGTCCAACGGTCAGCTATGAGCAGTTCTTC
cdr3_aa: CASSPTVSYEQFF
v_call: TRBV27
clone_size: NA
d_call: NA
j_call: TRBJ2-1

cdr3_nt: TGTGCCACCAGTGATCCTTTAGGGGACCGTAGCACAGATACGCAGTATTTT
cdr3_aa: CATSDPLGDRSTDTQYF
v_call: TRBV24-1
clone_size: NA
d_call: NA
j_call: TRBJ2-3

cdr3_nt: TGTGCCAGCTGTGGCGGGGGGGCACCAGATACGCAGTATTTT
cdr3_aa: CASCGGGAPDTQYF
v_call: TRBV6-6
clone_size: NA
d_call: TRBD2
j_call: TRBJ2-3

cdr3_nt: TGTGCCAGCAGCCAAGACGGCATGGCGGTGACTGAAGCTTTCTTT
cdr3_aa: CASSQDGMAVTEAFF
v_call: TRBV3-1
clone_size: NA
d_call: NA
j_call: TRBJ1-1

cdr3_nt: TGTGCCAGCAGCGCCCTGGGACAGGGTTCCTACGAGCAGTACTTC
cdr3_aa: CASSALGQGSYEQYF
v_call: TRBV5-5
clone_size: NA
d_call: TRBD1
j_call: TRBJ2-7

cdr3_nt: TGTGCCAGCAGTTTGACCATTTCCTACGAGCAGTACTTC
cdr3_aa: CASSLTISYEQYF
v_call: TRBV27
clone_size: NA
d_call: NA
j_call: TRBJ2-7

cdr3_nt: TGTGCCAGCAGCTTCTACATGAACACTGAAGCTCTCTTT
cdr3_aa: CASSFYMNTEALF
v_call: TRBV7-2
clone_size: NA
d_call: NA
j_call: TRBJ1-1

cdr3_nt: TGTGCCAGCAGTTCTAGTGGACTCGGCACCGGGGAGCTGTTTTTT
cdr3_aa: CASSSSGLGTGELFF
v_call: TRBV27
clone_size: NA
d_call: NA
j_call: TRBJ2-2

cdr3_nt: TGTGCCAGCAGCTTGTCCCGGGCTGAAGCTTTCTTT
cdr3_aa: CASSLSRAEAFF
v_call: TRBV7-8
clone_size: few
d_call: NA
j_call: TRBJ1-1

cdr3_nt: TGTGCCAGCAGCGCAAGTAGGGCAATTAGGCTCGAGCAGTACTTC
cdr3_aa: CASSASRAIRLEQYF
v_call: TRBV11-3
clone_size: NA
d_call: NA
j_call: TRBJ2-7

cdr3_nt: TGTGCCAGCAGCTTATGGGGCCAGGGGGCTTGGGCAACTAATGAAAAACTGTTTTTT
cdr3_aa: CASSLWGQGAWATNEKLFF
v_call: TRBV7-8
clone_size: many
d_call: TRBD1
j_call: TRBJ1-4

cdr3_nt: TGTGCCAGCAGTTTGACTAGCGGGGTTGGGGAGACCCAGTACTTC
cdr3_aa: CASSLTSGVGETQYF
v_call: TRBV28
clone_size: many
d_call: TRBD2
j_call: TRBJ2-5

cdr3_nt: TGTGCCAGCAGACTGGTGGCGGGGTACACCGGGGAGCTGTTTTTT
cdr3_aa: CASRLVAGYTGELFF
v_call: TRBV7-8
clone_size: many
d_call: NA
j_call: TRBJ2-2

cdr3_nt: TGTGCCAGCAGCTTATGGAGGGGGCTCACAGATACGCAGTATTTT
cdr3_aa: CASSLWRGLTDTQYF
v_call: TRBV7-2
clone_size: many
d_call: NA
j_call: TRBJ2-3

cdr3_nt: TGTGCCAGCAGTGAATACTATCCGGTGAAAATTCACAGGGGGCGAAGGATGAACACCGGGGAGCTGTTTTTT
cdr3_aa: CASSEYYPVKIHRGRRMNTGELFF
v_call: TRBV25-1
clone_size: NA
d_call: TRBD1
j_call: TRBJ2-2

cdr3_nt: TGCGCCAGCAGCCAAGGACTACAGGGGGGGTATGGCTACACCTTC
cdr3_aa: CASSQGLQGGYGYTF
v_call: TRBV4-1
clone_size: NA
d_call: TRBD1
j_call: TRBJ1-2

cdr3_nt: TGTGCCAGCAGTCAAACCGGGACGAGACTCTCTGGAAACACCATATATTTT
cdr3_aa: CASSQTGTRLSGNTIYF
v_call: TRBV27
clone_size: once
d_call: NA
j_call: TRBJ1-3

cdr3_nt: TGTGCCAGCAGCGGGACAGCTCTTATGAACACTGAAGCTTTCTTT
cdr3_aa: CASSGTALMNTEAFF
v_call: TRBV6-1
clone_size: NA
d_call: TRBD1
j_call: TRBJ1-1

cdr3_nt: TGTGCCAGCAGCTTTACAGCACATGGCGAGCAGTACTTC
cdr3_aa: CASSFTAHGEQYF
v_call: TRBV5-5
clone_size: NA
d_call: NA
j_call: TRBJ2-7

cdr3_nt: TGTGCCAGCAGTTACTCGAGATCAGGGAGTCGCGGGGCTTTCTTT
cdr3_aa: CASSYSRSGSRGAFF
v_call: TRBV6-5
clone_size: few
d_call: NA
j_call: TRBJ1-1

cdr3_nt: TGTGCCAGCACCCGGACAGGGGGAGCCATAGACACTGAAGCTTTCTTT
cdr3_aa: CASTRTGGAIDTEAFF
v_call: TRBV7-9
clone_size: few
d_call: TRBD1
j_call: TRBJ1-1

cdr3_nt: TGTGCCAGTAGTCCCGCACAGTTAGCTAACTATGGCTACACCTTC
cdr3_aa: CASSPAQLANYGYTF
v_call: TRBV19
clone_size: once
d_call: NA
j_call: TRBJ1-2

cdr3_nt: TGTGCCAGCAGTTTCTCAGGAGATCATAGCAATCAGCCCCAGCATTTT
cdr3_aa: CASSFSGDHSNQPQHF
v_call: TRBV28
clone_size: many
d_call: NA
j_call: TRBJ1-5

cdr3_nt: TGTGCCACCAGCAGAGGAGGCCTAGCGGTCACAGATACGCAGTATTTT
cdr3_aa: CATSRGGLAVTDTQYF
v_call: TRBV15
clone_size: NA
d_call: TRBD2
j_call: TRBJ2-3

cdr3_nt: TGCAGCGGGAAGGGGGCCGGTTACAATGAGCAGTTCTTC
cdr3_aa: CSGKGAGYNEQFF
v_call: TRBV20-1
clone_size: NA
d_call: TRBD1
j_call: TRBJ2-1

cdr3_nt: TGTGCCAGCAGTTCTCACGGTAGCGGCACAGATACGCAGTATTTT
cdr3_aa: CASSSHGSGTDTQYF
v_call: TRBV6-2/TRBV6-3
clone_size: few
d_call: NA
j_call: TRBJ2-3